Shown below are 5 T cell receptor beta chains from a single sample sequenced in a study of cytomegalovirus exposure and HLA in healthy donors (dated by TCRdb to about 2017). The library was built by means of the immunoSEQ multiplex PCR assay. TCRdb's version of the immuneACCESS table is confined to in-frame rearrangements and falls short of the full clone set. An unresolved V gene accounts for under half of the shortfall where checked; the remainder is of unknown origin. For this sample there are about 64,000 clones; 95% appear just once. The ten largest clones capture almost 6% of the sample. Source material: PBMCs. These receptors originate from a woman aged 18-35 years in good health and CMV-seropositive.

The gene calls are TRBV6-1 and TRBJ1-1, with 8 bases fitting TRBD1. Germline V CDR1 and CDR2: MNHNS, SASEGT. With 3 bases clipped from V and 4 bases from J, the junction kept 4 bases outside the gene matches. The CDR3 covers 14 residues. DNA of the CDR3: TGTGCCAGCAGTGAGGGGACAGGTCCCACTGAAGCTTTCTTT. Its translation is CASSEGTGPTEAFF.

The gene calls are TRBV29-1 and TRBJ2-5; perhaps TRBD2 as D (6 bases). V was clipped by 7 bases and J by 5 bases, with 26 bases between them. The CDR3 sequence is 16 residues long. The germline V gene has CDR1 SQVTM and CDR2 ANQGSEA. Here the CDR3 DNA reads TGCAGCGCAAACACCGGGCTCCAGAGCGGGTCGGAGACCCAGTACTTC. Residues: CSANTGLQSGSETQYF. Full variable domain (missing parts from reference TRBV29-1 and TRBJ2-5): SAVISQKPSRDICQRGTSLTIQCQVDSQVTMMFWYRQQPGQSLTLIATANQGSEATYESGFVIDKFPISRPNLTFSTLTVSNMSPEDSSIYLCSANTGLQSGSETQYFGPGTRLLVL.

This sequence joins TRBV6-4 and TRBJ2-4; 7 bases fit TRBD2. Germline V gene data show CDR1 as MRHNA and CDR2 as SNTAGT. The V gene end was trimmed by 3 bases and the J gene end by 9 bases; junction bases not matched to a gene: 5. CDR3 length: 13 residues. As DNA, the CDR3 is TGTGCCAGCAGTGATGGCGGGAGTGGCATTCAGTACTTC. This sequence encodes CASSDGGSGIQYF.

This chain uses TRBV11-2 with TRBJ1-3; possibly TRBD1 for D (6 bases). The germline V and J ends were trimmed by 2 bases and 8 bases, with 10 bases remaining between them. The CDR3 contains 13 residues. CDR1 SGHAT and CDR2 FQNNGV come from the germline V gene. The CDR3 nucleotides read TGTGCCAGCAGCTTATACAGGGTAGACACCATATATTTT. Its translation: CASSLYRVDTIYF. The variable domain in full, with the rest retrieved from reference TRBV11-2 and TRBJ1-3, is EAGVAQSPRYKIIEKRQSVAFWCNPISGHATLYWYQQILGQGPKLLIQFQNNGVVDDSQLPKDRFSAERLKGVDSTLKIQPAKLEDSAVYLCASSLYRVDTIYFGEGSWLTVV.

The chain carries TRBV10-3 and TRBJ1-2; the match to TRBD1 covers 10 bases. This CDR3 contains 14 residues. From germline, CDR1 is ENHRY and CDR2 SYGVKD. V was pared by 10 bases and J by 2 bases, with 7 bases of the junction left unmatched. The chain's CDR3 is CATPGTGANYGYTF. The CDR3 DNA reads as TGTGCCACCCCCGGGACAGGGGCCAACTATGGCTACACCTTC.